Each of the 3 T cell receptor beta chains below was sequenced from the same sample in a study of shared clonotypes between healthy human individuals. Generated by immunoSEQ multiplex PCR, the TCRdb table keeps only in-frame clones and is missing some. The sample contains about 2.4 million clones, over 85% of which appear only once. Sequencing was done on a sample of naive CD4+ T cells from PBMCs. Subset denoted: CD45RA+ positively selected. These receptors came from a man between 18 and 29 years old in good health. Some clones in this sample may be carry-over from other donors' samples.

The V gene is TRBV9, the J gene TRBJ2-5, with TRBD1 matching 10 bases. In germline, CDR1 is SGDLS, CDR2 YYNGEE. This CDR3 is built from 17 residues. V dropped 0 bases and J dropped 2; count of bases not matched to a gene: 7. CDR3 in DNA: TGTGCCAGCAGCGTAGGACCGACAGGGGGCGGGCAAGAGACCCAGTACTTC. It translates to CASSVGPTGGGQETQYF.

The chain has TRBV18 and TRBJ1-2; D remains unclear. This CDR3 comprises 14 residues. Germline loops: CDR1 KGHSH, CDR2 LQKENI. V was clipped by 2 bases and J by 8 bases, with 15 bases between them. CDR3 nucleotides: TGTGCCAGCTCACCAGGTCGAGGGTTTGGAGGCTACACCTTC. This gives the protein CASSPGRGFGGYTF.

The CDR3 protein is CASSSFRTGNYGYTF. The CDR3 nucleotides are TGTGCCAGCAGCTCGTTTCGGACAGGGAACTATGGCTACACCTTC. The gene calls are TRBV7-6 and TRBJ1-2; 8 bases are shared with TRBD1. Unmatched junction bases numbered 6, after V lost 4 bases and J lost 2 bases. Germline V gene sequence: CDR1 SGHVS, CDR2 FNYEAQ. The CDR3 sequence is 15 residues long.